These 28 T cell receptor beta chains share one sample of origin, sequenced in a study of shared clonotypes between healthy human individuals. Sequenced by immunoSEQ multiplex PCR; TCRdb stores in-frame clones only, minus some. The table shows about a million clones, with 70% to 80% occurring only once. Sequencing was done on a sample of memory CD4+ T cells from PBMCs. Regarding subset: CD45RA-negative fraction. These receptors came from a man in his late teens or twenties in good health. Some clones in this sample may be carry-over from other donors' samples.

The CDR3 sequence is CASSGGTSAETQYF. In DNA form, the CDR3 reads TGTGCCAGCAGTGGCGGGACTAGCGCAGAGACCCAGTACTTC. The chain recombines TRBV2 with TRBJ2-5, with 10 bases aligning to TRBD2. This CDR3 is built from 14 residues. The germline gives CDR1 SNHLY, CDR2 FYNNEI. The V gene end was trimmed by 4 bases and the J gene end by 4 bases; junction bases not matched to a gene: 3. The full variable domain, completed using reference TRBV2 and TRBJ2-5, is EPEVTQTPSHQVTQMGQEVILRCVPISNHLYFYWYRQILGQKVEFLVSFYNNEISEKSEIFDDQFSVERPDGSNFTLKIRSTKLEDSAMYFCASSGGTSAETQYFGPGTRLLVL.

This clone was counted only a few times. The J gene is TRBJ1-5, the V gene TRBV7-6; unclear D gene. CDR3 length: 13 amino acids. CDR1 is SGHVS and CDR2 is FNYEAQ in the germline V gene. V lost 3 bases to trimming and J lost 8 bases, with 11 bases between them. CDR3 amino acids: CASSLSNEKPQHF. The DNA of the CDR3 is TGTGCCAGCAGCTTGTCCAATGAAAAGCCCCAGCATTTT. Together with reference TRBV7-6 and TRBJ1-5, the CDR3 gives the full variable domain: GAGVSQSPRYKVTKRGQDVALRCDPISGHVSLYWYRQALGQGPEFLTYFNYEAQQDKSGLPNDRFSAERPEGSISTLTIQRTEQRDSAMYRCASSLSNEKPQHFGDGTRLSIL.

The rearrangement uses TRBV28 and TRBJ2-7; D may be TRBD1 or TRBD2 (5 bases each). This CDR3 contains 16 residues. The V end lost 4 bases, the J end lost 2 bases, and 18 bases lay between the germline ends. The germline V gene has CDR1 MDHEN and CDR2 SYDVKM. CDR3 nucleotides: TGTGCCAGCAGTTCCGTAGGTGGGACGGAACCCTACGAGCAGTACTTC. Its protein product is CASSSVGGTEPYEQYF.

This sequence joins TRBV28 and TRBJ1-2; 7 positions match TRBD1. This CDR3 has 13 residues. CDR1 MDHEN and CDR2 SYDVKM come from the germline V gene. Trimming removed 4 bases from V and 5 bases from J; junction bases left unmatched: 4. CDR3 region: CASSYRGIYGYTF. CDR3 coding DNA: TGTGCCAGCAGTTACAGGGGTATTTATGGCTACACCTTC.

The rearrangement links TRBV14 to TRBJ2-5; possibly TRBD1 for D (5 bases). This CDR3 region has 14 residues. V lost 0 bases, J lost 7 bases, and 12 bases lay in between. Germline CDR1 is SGHDN and CDR2 is FVKESK. CDR3 sequence (DNA): TGTGCCAGCAGCCAAGACAGGGCGTGGGCGACCCAGTACTTC. It translates to CASSQDRAWATQYF. Using reference TRBV14 and TRBJ2-5 for the parts outside the CDR3, the full variable domain is EAGVTQFPSHSVIEKGQTVTLRCDPISGHDNLYWYRRVMGKEIKFLLHFVKESKQDESGMPNNRFLAERTGGTYSTLKVQPAELEDSGVYFCASSQDRAWATQYFGPGTRLLVL.

The CDR3 DNA sequence: TGTGCCAGCAGTGATTCCTCTACCGGGACGGCTGCGACCCAGTACTTC. It is translated as CASSDSSTGTAATQYF. J is TRBJ2-5 and V is TRBV25-1; tentatively, D is TRBD1 or TRBD2 (5 bases each). CDR1 is MGHDK, CDR2 SYGVNS, per germline. The CDR3 runs 16 residues. With 3 bases removed from V and 7 bases from J, the gap between germline ends came to 21 bases.

The chain carries TRBV13 and TRBJ2-7; D unresolved. The V end lost 5 bases, the J end lost 2 bases, and 25 bases lay between the germline ends. The CDR3 covers 18 residues. Germline V gene lookup returns CDR1 PRHDT and CDR2 FYEKMQ (reference sequence). CDR3 bases: TGTGCCAGCAGCCTCCTCGGTGGGCGCAGGCGACTTACCTACGAGCAGTACTTC. It codes for CASSLLGGRRRLTYEQYF.

The rearrangement joins TRBV28 to TRBJ1-2, with 7 bases aligning to TRBD1. In germline, CDR1 is MDHEN, CDR2 SYDVKM. This CDR3 is built from 16 residues. With 4 bases clipped from V and 4 bases from J, the junction kept 12 bases outside the gene matches. The CDR3 nucleotides are TGTGCCAGCAGTTCCGCAGGGGGAGTGAACGGCTATGGCTACACCTTC. Amino acids: CASSSAGGVNGYGYTF.

The rearrangement links TRBV18 to TRBJ2-3; 11 nucleotides align to TRBD1. CDR3 size: 15 residues. Trimming cost V 3 bases and J 3 bases; bases outside gene matches: 2. Germline V gene sequence: CDR1 KGHSH, CDR2 LQKENI. This CDR3 reads CASSPGDRGTDTQYF. The CDR3 DNA is TGTGCCAGCTCACCCGGGGACAGGGGGACAGATACGCAGTATTTT. The whole variable domain, remainder taken from reference TRBV18 and TRBJ2-3, is NAGVMQNPRHLVRRRGQEARLRCSPMKGHSHVYWYRQLPEEGLKFMVYLQKENIIDESGMPKERFSAEFPKEGPSILRIQQVVRGDSAAYFCASSPGDRGTDTQYFGPGTRLTVL.

This chain links TRBV2 with TRBJ2-5; no firm D call. V lost 8 bases to trimming and J lost 0 bases, with 16 bases between them. Germline V gene sequence: CDR1 SNHLY, CDR2 FYNNEI. The length of the CDR3 is 15 residues. The CDR3 sequence is CASALLLRYQETQYF. CDR3 nucleotides: TGTGCCAGCGCATTGCTCTTAAGGTACCAAGAGACCCAGTACTTC.

Points on this clone: A read error is possible here, since a much larger clone lies one base away. The V gene is TRBV28, the J gene TRBJ1-1; unclear D gene. The germline gives CDR1 MDHEN, CDR2 SYDVKM. This CDR3 spans 13 amino acids. V gave up 2 bases and J gave up 0 bases, with 4 bases separating them. The CDR3: CASSLNLNTEAFF. In DNA form, the CDR3 reads TGTGCCAGCAGTTTAAATCTGAACACTGAAGCTTTCTTT.

The chain carries TRBV14 and TRBJ1-1; D remains unclear. The V end was cut by 4 bases, the J end by 8 bases, with 11 bases between. The germline V gene encodes CDR1 SGHDN and CDR2 FVKESK. The CDR3 covers 12 residues. The CDR3 DNA sequence: TGTGCCAGCAGCCCATACCAGACGGAAGCTTTCTTT. Protein sequence: CASSPYQTEAFF.

The chain couples TRBV28 to TRBJ2-1; D unclear. This CDR3 region has 16 residues. Germline values: CDR1 MDHEN, CDR2 SYDVKM. V was cut by 4 bases and J by 4 bases, with 17 bases left in between. The CDR3 loop is CASSSVTGPTYNEQFF. In DNA form, the CDR3 reads TGTGCCAGCAGTTCGGTCACGGGCCCTACTTACAATGAGCAGTTCTTC.

The rearrangement links TRBV4-2 to TRBJ2-1; 14 positions match TRBD2. The CDR3 spans 17 residues. CDR1 is LGHNA and CDR2 is YNFKEQ in the germline V gene. V shed 1 base and J 10 bases; nucleotides not matched to a gene: 9. Written as DNA, the CDR3 is TGTGCCAGCAGCCAAGGACTAGCGGGAGGGATGGGGGGAGAGCAGTTCTTC. Encoded protein: CASSQGLAGGMGGEQFF.

The chain combines TRBV30 with TRBJ1-1, with 7 nucleotides matching TRBD1. With 0 bases clipped from V and 1 base from J, the junction kept 11 bases outside the gene matches. The V gene's germline CDR1 is GTSNPN and CDR2 SVGIG (reference sequence). This CDR3 spans 17 amino acids. This CDR3 is CAWSVILPGTANTEAFF. DNA for the CDR3: TGTGCCTGGAGTGTAATCCTCCCCGGGACAGCGAACACTGAAGCTTTCTTT.

This sequence joins TRBV28 and TRBJ1-4; 7 bases are shared with TRBD1. CDR3 length: 16 residues. Trimming took 1 base from V and 3 from J; bases not matched to a gene: 5. Germline V gene data show CDR1 as MDHEN and CDR2 as SYDVKM. The CDR3 loop is CASSLSGTAANEKLFF. CDR3 bases: TGTGCCAGCAGTTTATCCGGGACAGCGGCTAATGAAAAACTGTTTTTT.

This chain links TRBV7-7 with TRBJ2-4; TRBD2 is a possible D gene (5 bases). The CDR3 runs to 15 residues. V gave up 0 bases and J gave up 2 bases, with 8 bases separating them. Germline CDR1 SSHAT, CDR2 FNYEAQ (reference sequence). CDR3 sequence reads: CASSLARETKNIQYF. The CDR3 DNA is TGTGCCAGCAGCTTAGCCCGGGAAACCAAAAACATTCAGTACTTC.

As regards this clone: The sample holds other DNA sequences that translate to the same CDR3. This chain connects TRBV9 to TRBJ1-2, with 10 nucleotides matching TRBD1. The CDR3 runs 13 residues. The germline gives CDR1 SGDLS, CDR2 YYNGEE. With 3 bases clipped from V and 8 bases from J, the junction kept 4 bases outside the gene matches. The CDR3 nucleotides are TGTGCCAGCAGCGGACAGGGGGCTCGGGGCTACACCTTC. Translated, it gives CASSGQGARGYTF.

In the case of this clone: The sample carries other DNA sequences with the same CDR3. J is TRBJ1-2 and V is TRBV4-3, with D possibly matching TRBD1 (6 bases). V gave up 3 bases and J gave up 5 bases, with 10 bases separating them. Germline V lookup: CDR1 LGHNA, CDR2 YSLEER. This CDR3 has 13 amino acids. CDR3 sequence (DNA): TGCGCCAGCAGCCATCCGGACAGTTATGGCTACACCTTC. Its protein is CASSHPDSYGYTF.

V is TRBV7-9 and J is TRBJ1-4, with 7 positions matching TRBD1. CDR3 length equals 14 residues. After removal of 3 bases from V and 7 bases from J, the junction contained 5 bases not matched to a gene. Germline CDR1 SEHNR, CDR2 FQNEAQ (reference sequence). As DNA, the CDR3 is TGTGCCAGCAGCTTCCGGGACAGAGGTGAAAAACTGTTTTTT. It specifies CASSFRDRGEKLFF.

The chain has TRBV10-1 and TRBJ1-2; D is ambiguous. The CDR3 length is 13 residues. CDR1 is WNHNN, CDR2 SYGVQD, per germline (reference sequence). V dropped 4 bases and J dropped 12 bases, with 18 bases sitting between them. This CDR3 reads CASSVSILGGHTF. In DNA, the CDR3 is TGCGCCAGCAGTGTTTCGATCCTAGGAGGCCACACCTTC.

CDR3 sequence reads: CASSPRTGWTGELFF. In DNA, the CDR3 is TGTGCCAGCAGCCCCAGGACAGGGTGGACCGGGGAGCTGTTTTTT. The chain uses TRBV7-2 and TRBJ2-2, with 8 nucleotides matching TRBD1. This CDR3 contains 15 residues. Trimming at V came to 5 bases and at J to 5 bases, leaving 7 bases not matched to a gene. CDR1 and CDR2 (germline): SGHTA, FQGNSA.

This clone was seen a handful of times. Other DNA sequences in this sample translate to the same CDR3. The chain couples TRBV5-1 to TRBJ2-3; no clear D. CDR3 length: 13 amino acids. Germline CDR1 SGHRS, CDR2 YFSETQ. The V gene lost 3 bases and the J gene lost 0 bases, with 5 bases spanning the gap. The CDR3 loop is CASSSESTDTQYF. DNA of the CDR3: TGCGCCAGCAGCTCCGAGAGCACAGATACGCAGTATTTT.

On this clone itself: With only one base between it and a far larger clone, this is likely a read error. The V and J genes are TRBV6-6 and TRBJ2-2; D is tentatively TRBD1 or TRBD2 (5 bases each). V was cut by 6 bases and J by 3 bases, with 11 bases left in between. The germline CDR1 and CDR2 sequences are MNHNY and SVGAGI (reference sequence). The CDR3 is 14 residues long. The CDR3 sequence is CASRSGTYTGELFF. The CDR3 DNA is TGTGCCAGCAGGTCAGGGACGTACACCGGGGAGCTGTTTTTT.

V usage is TRBV2 and J usage is TRBJ2-1, with D perhaps matching TRBD2 (6 bases). Trimming left V 7 bases short and J 9 bases short, with 19 bases between. The CDR3 consists of 14 residues. CDR1 is SNHLY and CDR2 is FYNNEI in the germline V gene. CDR3: CASKGQGGDGEQFF. CDR3 nucleotides: TGTGCCAGCAAGGGGCAGGGAGGTGATGGTGAGCAGTTCTTC.

This chain uses TRBV10-2 with TRBJ1-5; D ambiguous. The germline V and J ends were trimmed by 0 bases and 2 bases, with 14 bases remaining between them. The CDR3 consists of 17 residues. Germline V gene data show CDR1 as WSHSY and CDR2 as SAAADI. The CDR3 DNA sequence: TGCGCCAGCAGTGAGTCGTGGGGTACTGCGGGCAATCAGCCCCAGCATTTT. This codes for CASSESWGTAGNQPQHF.

This clone has just a few counts. The rearrangement links TRBV7-3 to TRBJ2-7, with 9 bases identical to TRBD2. V was clipped by 3 bases and J by 6 bases; unmatched bases: 9. Germline CDR1 SGHTA, CDR2 FQGTGA. This CDR3 region has 15 residues. The CDR3 bases are TGTGCCAGCAGCTTGAGTGCGGGAGGGCCATTCGAGCAGTACTTC. Amino acid sequence: CASSLSAGGPFEQYF.

The rearrangement uses TRBV10-3 and TRBJ2-3; D is tentatively TRBD1 or TRBD2 (7 bases each). CDR1 is ENHRY and CDR2 is SYGVKD in the germline V gene. The CDR3 contains 17 residues. Trimming shortened V by 8 bases and J by 0 bases, and 21 bases separated the two germline ends. CDR3 protein: CAIGGGGRLTSTDTQYF. The CDR3 bases are TGTGCCATCGGGGGAGGGGGCAGACTTACTAGCACAGATACGCAGTATTTT.